The clone carrying this T cell receptor (beta chain) was counted between two and nine times. Its target is unknown. The data belong to a study of CD8 T cells in ankylosing spondylitis. Study-wide points: Disease-linked clones reportedly showed significant enrichment in matched ankylosing spondylitis synovial fluid. Ankylosing spondylitis blood appeared to carry a characteristic TCR beta motif of seven to nine highly homologous variants. Disease-associated clonotypes exhibited CD8+ identity and were relatively infrequent in peripheral blood.

Germline CDR1 is LGHNA and CDR2 is YNFKEQ. The V gene end was trimmed by 3 bases and the J gene end by 4 bases; junction bases not matched to a gene: 8. This CDR3 has 15 residues. Preparation of TCR beta libraries was done by quantitative 5'-RACE with molecular barcodes. TCRdb fed the 5' RACE reads into MiXCR, producing one record per CDR3 protein. This table holds about 800,000 distinct CDR3 sequences, about 10% found once. This TCR was sampled from a male donor with ankylosing spondylitis. Sequenced: blood, either unsorted or a sorted T cell fraction (not recorded which). The J gene is TRBJ1-2, the V gene TRBV4-2, with 7 positions matching TRBD1. CDR3 in amino acids: CASSQTGTDPYGYTF. CDR3 sequence (DNA): TGTGCCAGCAGCCAGACCGGGACAGACCCCTATGGCTACACCTTC.